This T cell receptor (beta chain) was retrieved from a study of T cell changes during pregnancy in multiple sclerosis. Assay used: immunoSEQ multiplex PCR; TCRdb lists only in-frame clones, some missing. The repertoire holds about 93,000 clones, with about 92% as singletons. This CDR3 is built from 13 residues. Per germline, CDR1 SNHLY and CDR2 FYNNEI. The V and J ends lost 4 bases and 5 bases respectively, with 11 bases between them. The J gene is TRBJ2-5, the V gene TRBV2; D may be TRBD1 (6 bases). The specimen was peripheral blood, collected after pregnancy. The receptor comes from a female donor with multiple sclerosis, enrolled in a pregnancy study. The CDR3 is CASSARGDETQYF. CDR3 sequence (DNA): TGTGCCAGCAGTGCCAGGGGAGACGAGACCCAGTACTTC.